This TCR beta chain appears in the sequencing data of a study of control samples from healthy donors and cancer patients. The V end was cut by 5 bases, the J end by 2 bases, with 15 bases between. Germline loops: CDR1 SGHRS, CDR2 YFSETQ. The CDR3 is 15 residues long. Method: immunoSEQ multiplex PCR; TCRdb's copy keeps in-frame clones and lacks some. Found here are around 150,000 clones, less than 95% of them singletons; the top ten hold around 13%. The sequencing sample was made of PBMCs. This TCR came from a man in his fifties or sixties with colorectal cancer. The chain joins TRBV5-1 to TRBJ2-3; a weak D match, TRBD1 (5 bases). The DNA of the CDR3 is TGCGCCAGCAGAATCGCAGGGATCCACACAGATACGCAGTATTTT. Protein: CASRIAGIHTDTQYF.